The 28 T cell receptor beta chains presented below share a single source sample, sequenced in a study of shared clonotypes between healthy human individuals. Sequencing used immunoSEQ multiplex PCR; TCRdb keeps in-frame clones, though not all of them. The sample includes 450,000 to 500,000 clones, 70% to 80% seen only once; the top ten take around 12%. Sequencing was carried out using PBMCs. The receptors were gathered from a woman in her thirties or forties in good health. Some clones in this sample may be carry-over from other donors' samples.

V and J are TRBV6-6 and TRBJ2-3, with D possibly TRBD2 on 5 matching bases. Germline loops: CDR1 MNHNY, CDR2 SVGAGI (reference sequence). The CDR3 contains 14 residues. V dropped 7 bases and J dropped 6 bases, with 17 bases sitting between them. CDR3 loop: CASKQDPGGDTQYF. The CDR3 DNA follows: TGTGCCAGCAAGCAGGACCCTGGAGGTGATACGCAGTATTTT.

This sequence joins TRBV15 and TRBJ2-1; no firm D call. CDR1 and CDR2 from the germline V gene are LNHNV and YYDKDF (reference sequence). Between the trimmed V and J ends, which lost 1 base and 4 bases, there was a span of 17 bases. This CDR3 has 17 amino acids. The CDR3 here is CATSRVREAWDYNEQFF. CDR3 nucleotides: TGTGCCACCAGCAGAGTGAGAGAGGCGTGGGATTACAATGAGCAGTTCTTC.

Of note for this clone: This same CDR3 is encoded by further DNA sequences in the sample. The V call is TRBV7-2, the J call TRBJ2-7; D gene ambiguous. Trimming stripped 6 bases from V and 4 bases from J, with 7 bases between. CDR1 and CDR2 (germline): SGHTA, FQGNSA. CDR3 length equals 11 residues. In nucleotides, the CDR3 is TGTGCCAGCAGTCTAGAGTACGAGCAGTACTTC. This translates into CASSLEYEQYF.

This rearrangement joins TRBV5-1 to TRBJ2-5, with D hard to call. V was trimmed by 7 bases and J by 5 bases, leaving 12 bases between them. This CDR3 is 12 amino acids long. The germline V gene has CDR1 SGHRS and CDR2 YFSETQ. CDR3 sequence (DNA): TGCGCCAGCTCCTTGGGGTCGGAGACCCAGTACTTC. As protein: CASSLGSETQYF. The complete variable domain, with remaining parts taken from reference TRBV5-1 and TRBJ2-5, reads KAGVTQTPRYLIKTRGQQVTLSCSPISGHRSVSWYQQTPGQGLQFLFEYFSETQRNKGNFPGRFSGRQFSNSRSEMNVSTLELGDSALYLCASSLGSETQYFGPGTRLLVL.

This clone was recorded only once. V is TRBV7-2 and J is TRBJ1-5; TRBD1 is a possible D gene (6 bases). V was pared by 6 bases and J by 5 bases, with 8 bases between. This CDR3 is built from 12 residues. Germline V CDR1 and CDR2: SGHTA, FQGNSA. CDR3 in DNA: TGTGCCAGCAGTAACAGGGATCAGCCCCAGCATTTT. Translation gives CASSNRDQPQHF.

The chain has TRBV9 and TRBJ2-3; 13 bases agree with TRBD2. The CDR3 length is 16 residues. The ends lost 4 bases at V and 4 bases at J; junction bases unmatched: 6. CDR1 is SGDLS, CDR2 YYNGEE, per germline. In nucleotides, the CDR3 is TGTGCCAGCAGCCCGACCGGGACTAGCGGGGCAGATACGCAGTATTTT. Protein sequence: CASSPTGTSGADTQYF.

This clone was detected a few times. The CDR3 DNA is TGCAGCGTTGAAGAAAGGGTTCGAGAAGCTTTCTTT. It codes for CSVEERVREAFF. The chain recombines TRBV29-1 with TRBJ1-1; D gene uncertain. Germline values: CDR1 SQVTM, CDR2 ANQGSEA. V was cut by 0 bases and J by 8 bases, with 10 bases left in between. The CDR3 runs 12 residues.

As for this clone: Other nucleotide sequences in the sample specify the same CDR3. V is TRBV9 and J is TRBJ2-7; a possible D gene is TRBD2 (6 bases). V was clipped by 4 bases and J by 2 bases, with 16 bases between them. CDR3 length equals 15 residues. Germline CDR1 reads SGDLS; CDR2 reads YYNGEE. For the CDR3, the DNA is TGTGCCAGCAGCCCGACCAGGGACTCTCCCTACGAGCAGTACTTC. It yields the protein CASSPTRDSPYEQYF.

V gene TRBV28 combines with J gene TRBJ1-5; 7 nucleotides match TRBD1. Per the germline V gene, CDR1 is MDHEN and CDR2 is SYDVKM. V dropped 2 bases and J dropped 8; count of bases not matched to a gene: 9. This CDR3 contains 15 residues. The CDR3 DNA reads TGTGCCAGCAGTTTAAAGGGGGCAGGCGGGGAGCCCCAGCATTTT. Translated, it gives CASSLKGAGGEPQHF.

This chain connects TRBV6-6 to TRBJ2-7, with 9 bases identical to TRBD1. J gave up 3 bases and V 6 bases, and 6 bases lay outside the gene matches. This CDR3 contains 14 residues. The V gene's germline CDR1 is MNHNY and CDR2 SVGAGI (reference sequence). For the CDR3, the DNA is TGTGCCAGCAGCAACCCGGGACAGGGCTACGAGCAGTACTTC. Protein: CASSNPGQGYEQYF.

The gene calls are TRBV15 and TRBJ1-5; possible D gene TRBD1, 5 bases. CDR1 and CDR2 from the germline V gene are LNHNV and YYDKDF (reference sequence). V gave up 5 bases and J gave up 5 bases, with 16 bases separating them. The CDR3 has 15 residues. The CDR3 DNA is TGTGCCACCAGCCCTACTGCAGGGAGCTATCAGCCCCAGCATTTT. It yields the protein CATSPTAGSYQPQHF.

The V and J genes are TRBV20-1 and TRBJ2-1; D unresolved. The ends were cut back, 4 bases at V and 12 bases at J, with 13 bases in the middle. The CDR3 extends over 11 amino acids. CDR1 and CDR2 (germline): DFQATT, SNEGSKA (reference sequence). CDR3 coding DNA: TGCAGTGCTACGTCTCATGAGTTGCAGTTCTTC. Its translation is CSATSHELQFF.

This sequence joins TRBV7-3 and TRBJ2-1; the D gene is possibly TRBD1 (5 bases). V was clipped by 5 bases and J by 9 bases, with 14 bases between them. The CDR3 contains 13 residues. Germline V gives CDR1 SGHTA, CDR2 FQGTGA. The chain's CDR3 is CASSPSARVEQFF. CDR3 sequence (DNA): TGTGCCAGCAGCCCATCCGCCAGGGTTGAGCAGTTCTTC.

J is TRBJ2-2 and V is TRBV5-1; 16 nucleotides agree with TRBD2. The CDR3 runs 22 residues. Per germline, CDR1 SGHRS and CDR2 YFSETQ. After removal of 1 base from V and 1 base from J, the junction contained 13 bases not matched to a gene. The CDR3 nucleotides are TGCGCCAGCAGCTTGAAAGGGGGACTAGCGGGAGGGCCCCACGAGAACACCGGGGAGCTGTTTTTT. This encodes CASSLKGGLAGGPHENTGELFF.

The rearrangement joins TRBV15 to TRBJ2-5, with 9 bases identical to TRBD2. The CDR3 runs 15 residues. From germline, CDR1 is LNHNV and CDR2 YYDKDF (reference sequence). With V trimmed by 3 bases and J by 4 bases, 6 bases remained unmatched. CDR3 region: CATSRRAGGVETQYF. The CDR3 bases are TGTGCCACCAGCAGGCGAGCGGGAGGAGTAGAGACCCAGTACTTC.

The chain combines TRBV11-3 with TRBJ2-1; 7 nucleotides align to TRBD2. Unmatched junction bases numbered 5, after V lost 4 bases and J lost 5 bases. The germline V gene has CDR1 SGHNT and CDR2 YENEEA. The CDR3 has 14 amino acids. The CDR3 DNA follows: TGTGCCAGCAGCTCCGGGACTAACCACAATGAGCAGTTCTTC. It codes for CASSSGTNHNEQFF.

The sample holds a few counts of this clone. The rearrangement links TRBV28 to TRBJ2-7, with TRBD1 matching over 7 bases. The CDR3 length is 14 residues. V dropped 7 bases and J dropped 3; count of bases not matched to a gene: 9. Germline CDR1 reads MDHEN; CDR2 reads SYDVKM. The CDR3 DNA follows: TGTGCCAGCACCCGAGGGGGACAGAGCTACGAGCAGTACTTC. It translates to CASTRGGQSYEQYF.

The chain recombines TRBV7-6 with TRBJ2-7; D is unclear. Germline values: CDR1 SGHVS, CDR2 FNYEAQ. V was clipped by 1 base and J by 6 bases, with 13 bases between them. The CDR3 contains 14 residues. The DNA for the CDR3 is TGTGCCAGCAGCTTAGGAAGTCTGTCGAGCGAGCAGTACTTC. It specifies CASSLGSLSSEQYF.

The chain combines TRBV5-4 with TRBJ2-1; 13 bases align to TRBD2. This CDR3 has 16 residues. Germline CDR1 SGHNT, CDR2 YYREEE (reference sequence). With V trimmed by 6 bases and J by 5 bases, 8 bases remained unmatched. The CDR3 reads CASTITGTSGNNEQFF. The CDR3 DNA reads TGTGCCAGCACCATAACCGGGACTAGCGGGAACAATGAGCAGTTCTTC.

Regarding this clone: The junction departs from the called germline gene at one end, perhaps through a read error. The gene calls are TRBV4-3 and TRBJ1-4, with D perhaps matching TRBD1 (6 bases). Germline CDR1 and CDR2: LGHNA and YSLEER. This CDR3 is 15 amino acids long. In nucleotides, the CDR3 is TGCGCCAGCAGCCAATGGGCAGGGGCTAATGAAAAACTGCTTTTT. Translated, it gives CASSQWAGANEKLLF.

A single count supports this clone. The chain recombines TRBV7-2 with TRBJ2-7; D is possibly TRBD1 (5 bases). Looked up from germline, CDR1 is SGHTA and CDR2 is FQGNSA. The length of the CDR3 is 13 residues. V lost 4 bases and J lost 6, with 13 bases in between. Here the CDR3 DNA reads TGTGCCAGCAGCTCCCCGGACATCCCCGAGCAGTACTTC. Encoded protein: CASSSPDIPEQYF.

The chain combines TRBV28 with TRBJ2-7; 8 nucleotides line up with TRBD2. The CDR3 consists of 15 residues. Per germline, CDR1 MDHEN and CDR2 SYDVKM. V was clipped by 3 bases and J by 0 bases; unmatched bases: 4. Here the CDR3 reads CASSFPGGLSYEQYF. CDR3 in DNA: TGTGCCAGCAGTTTCCCGGGGGGGCTCTCCTACGAGCAGTACTTC.

The rearrangement links TRBV10-3 to TRBJ2-3; 11 nucleotides line up with TRBD2. Trimming at V came to 4 bases and at J to 4 bases, leaving 7 bases not matched to a gene. The CDR3 spans 16 residues. Per the germline V gene, CDR1 is ENHRY and CDR2 is SYGVKD. CDR3 sequence: CAISARLAGSADTQYF. Here the CDR3 DNA reads TGTGCCATCAGTGCCCGACTAGCGGGAAGCGCAGATACGCAGTATTTT.

The V and J genes are TRBV28 and TRBJ2-7; D is perhaps TRBD2 (5 bases). This CDR3 region has 15 residues. From germline, CDR1 is MDHEN and CDR2 SYDVKM. V lost 1 base and J lost 3, with 13 bases in between. Written as DNA, the CDR3 is TGTGCCAGCAGTTTATTTGCCGGGAATATCTACGAGCAGTACTTC. This encodes CASSLFAGNIYEQYF.

The chain carries TRBV9 and TRBJ2-1; 11 bases align to TRBD1. V shed 4 bases, J shed 5 bases, and the junction held 8 bases outside the gene matches. CDR1 and CDR2 (germline): SGDLS, YYNGEE. CDR3 length: 16 residues. CDR3 in amino acids: CASSPGTGGRNNEQFF. The CDR3 DNA reads TGTGCCAGCAGCCCCGGGACAGGGGGGCGAAACAATGAGCAGTTCTTC.

This chain uses TRBV19 with TRBJ2-1, with 9 bases aligning to TRBD1. Germline V gives CDR1 LNHDA, CDR2 SQIVND (reference sequence). CDR3 length equals 15 residues. Losses at the gene ends were 4 bases for V and 2 bases for J; bases not matched to a gene: 3. Here the CDR3 reads CASSSGTGPYNEQFF. The CDR3 DNA is TGTGCCAGTAGTAGCGGGACAGGGCCCTACAATGAGCAGTTCTTC.

This clone was seen only once. V is TRBV7-3 and J is TRBJ2-6; tentative D call: TRBD1 (5 bases). The CDR3 is made up of 18 amino acids. Trimming removed 3 bases at V and 0 bases at J, with 15 bases between. The germline gives CDR1 SGHTA, CDR2 FQGTGA. The CDR3 loop is CASSFVARDSSGANVLTF. DNA for the CDR3: TGTGCCAGCAGCTTCGTGGCCAGAGACAGCTCTGGGGCCAACGTCCTGACTTTC.

This rearrangement joins TRBV29-1 to TRBJ2-7, with 8 positions matching TRBD2. This CDR3 comprises 13 residues. The V gene's germline CDR1 is SQVTM and CDR2 ANQGSEA. V was clipped by 4 bases and J by 4 bases; unmatched bases: 6. DNA for the CDR3: TGCAGCGTTGTAGAGCGGGAGTGGTACGAGCAGTACTTC. Translation: CSVVEREWYEQYF.